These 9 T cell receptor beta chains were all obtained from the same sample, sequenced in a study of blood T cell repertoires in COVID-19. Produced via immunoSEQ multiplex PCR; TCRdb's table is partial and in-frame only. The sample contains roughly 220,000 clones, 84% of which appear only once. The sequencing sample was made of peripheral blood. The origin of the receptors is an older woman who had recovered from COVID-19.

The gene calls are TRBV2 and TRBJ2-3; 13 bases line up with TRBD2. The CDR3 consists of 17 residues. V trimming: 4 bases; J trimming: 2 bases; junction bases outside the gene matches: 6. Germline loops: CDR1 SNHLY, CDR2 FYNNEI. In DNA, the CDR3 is TGTGCCAGCAGTGGAGGGGGACTAGCGGGGCCCACAGATACGCAGTATTTT. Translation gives CASSGGGLAGPTDTQYF. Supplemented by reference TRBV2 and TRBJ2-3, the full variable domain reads EPEVTQTPSHQVTQMGQEVILRCVPISNHLYFYWYRQILGQKVEFLVSFYNNEISEKSEIFDDQFSVERPDGSNFTLKIRSTKLEDSAMYFCASSGGGLAGPTDTQYFGPGTRLTVL.

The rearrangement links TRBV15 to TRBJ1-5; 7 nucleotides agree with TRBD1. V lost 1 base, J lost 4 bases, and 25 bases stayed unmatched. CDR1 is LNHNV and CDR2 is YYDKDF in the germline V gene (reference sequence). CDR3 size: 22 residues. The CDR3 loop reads CATSRAHWVDRAGYIRNQPQHF. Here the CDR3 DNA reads TGTGCCACCAGCAGAGCCCACTGGGTAGACAGGGCGGGGTATATTCGTAATCAGCCCCAGCATTTT.

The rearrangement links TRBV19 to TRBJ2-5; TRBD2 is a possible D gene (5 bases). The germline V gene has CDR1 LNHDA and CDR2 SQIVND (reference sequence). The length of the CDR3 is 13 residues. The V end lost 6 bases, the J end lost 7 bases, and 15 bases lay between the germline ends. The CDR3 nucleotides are TGTGCCAGTAGCGTCAGCCGTCGGGGGACCCAGTACTTC. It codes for CASSVSRRGTQYF.

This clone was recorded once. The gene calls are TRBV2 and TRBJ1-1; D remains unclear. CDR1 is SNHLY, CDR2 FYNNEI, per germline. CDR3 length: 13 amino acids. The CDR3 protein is CGSLGELSPEAFF. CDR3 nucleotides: TGTGGTTCGCTCGGGGAATTGAGCCCTGAAGCTTTCTTT.

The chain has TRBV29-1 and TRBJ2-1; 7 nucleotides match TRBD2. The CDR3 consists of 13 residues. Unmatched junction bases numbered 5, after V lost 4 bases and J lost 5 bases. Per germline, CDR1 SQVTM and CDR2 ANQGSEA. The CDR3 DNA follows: TGCAGCGTTGGGGGTCGGGGGGACAATGAGCAGTTCTTC. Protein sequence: CSVGGRGDNEQFF.

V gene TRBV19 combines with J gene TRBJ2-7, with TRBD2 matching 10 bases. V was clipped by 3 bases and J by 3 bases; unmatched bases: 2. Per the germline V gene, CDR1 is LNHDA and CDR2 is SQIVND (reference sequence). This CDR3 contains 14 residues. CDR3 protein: CASSIIAGGYEQYF. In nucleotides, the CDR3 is TGTGCCAGTAGTATTATAGCGGGGGGCTACGAGCAGTACTTC.

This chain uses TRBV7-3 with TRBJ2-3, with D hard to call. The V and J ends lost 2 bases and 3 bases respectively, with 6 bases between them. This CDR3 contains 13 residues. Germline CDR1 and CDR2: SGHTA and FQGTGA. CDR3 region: CASSLVTTDTQYF. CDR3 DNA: TGTGCCAGCAGCTTAGTTACAACAGATACGCAGTATTTT.

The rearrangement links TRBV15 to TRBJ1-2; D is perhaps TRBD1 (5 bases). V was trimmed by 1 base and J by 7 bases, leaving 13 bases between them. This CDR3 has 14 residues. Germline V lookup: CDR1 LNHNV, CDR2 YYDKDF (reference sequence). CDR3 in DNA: TGTGCCACCAGCAGAGGGGGGGAATTGAGTGGCTACACCTTC. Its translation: CATSRGGELSGYTF.

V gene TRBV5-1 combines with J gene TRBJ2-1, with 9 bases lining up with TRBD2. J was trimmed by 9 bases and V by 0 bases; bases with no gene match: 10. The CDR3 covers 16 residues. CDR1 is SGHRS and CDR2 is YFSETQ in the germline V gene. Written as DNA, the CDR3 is TGCGCCAGCAGCTTGGGTAGTGTTAGCGGGGGTGCTGAGCAGTTCTTC. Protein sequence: CASSLGSVSGGAEQFF.